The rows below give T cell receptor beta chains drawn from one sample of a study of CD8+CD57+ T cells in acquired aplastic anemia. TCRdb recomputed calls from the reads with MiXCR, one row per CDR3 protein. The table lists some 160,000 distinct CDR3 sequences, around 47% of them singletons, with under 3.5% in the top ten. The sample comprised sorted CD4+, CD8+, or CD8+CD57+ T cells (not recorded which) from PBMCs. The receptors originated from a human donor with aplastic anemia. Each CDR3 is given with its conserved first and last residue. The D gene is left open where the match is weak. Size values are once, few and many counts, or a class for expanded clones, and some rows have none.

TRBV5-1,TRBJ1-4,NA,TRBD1,TGCGCCAGCAGCTTGGACAGGGGAAACACTGAACTGTTTTTT,CASSLDRGNTELFF
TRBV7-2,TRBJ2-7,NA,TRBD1,TGTGCCAGCAGCGCCGGGACAGGGGTTTACGAGCAGTACTTC,CASSAGTGVYEQYF
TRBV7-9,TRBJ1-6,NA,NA,TGTGCCAGCAGCTTAGAGCATCGGTCACCCCTCCACTTT,CASSLEHRSPLHF
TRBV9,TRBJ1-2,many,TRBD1,TGTGCCAGCAGCGTAGCTCCTCAGGGGGGTAGTAACTATGGCTACACCTTC,CASSVAPQGGSNYGYTF
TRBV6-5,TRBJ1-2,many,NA,TGTGCCAGCAGTTACTCTGGAGATAACTATGGCTACACCTTC,CASSYSGDNYGYTF
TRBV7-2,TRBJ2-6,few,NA,TGTGCCAGCAGCTTAGGGGGGTCTGGGGCCAACGTCCTGACTTTC,CASSLGGSGANVLTF
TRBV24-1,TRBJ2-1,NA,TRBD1,TGTGCCACCAGCGGGACAGCCAACCCCTACAATGAGCAGTTCTTC,CATSGTANPYNEQFF
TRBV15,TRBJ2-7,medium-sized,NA,TGTGCCACCAGCAGAGGAGGGGCGGGATCCTACGAGCAGTACTTC,CATSRGGAGSYEQYF
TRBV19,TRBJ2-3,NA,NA,TGTGCCAGTATGGGTAGGGAAAGAGCAGATACGCAGTATTTT,CASMGRERADTQYF
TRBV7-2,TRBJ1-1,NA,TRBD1,TGTGCCAGCAGCCCGGGACAGGGAAGCACTGAAGCTTTCTTT,CASSPGQGSTEAFF
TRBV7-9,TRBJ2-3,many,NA,TGTGCCAGCAGCTTAGGGCAGCCTAGCACAGATACGCAGTATTTT,CASSLGQPSTDTQYF
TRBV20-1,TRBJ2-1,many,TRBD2,TGCAGTGCTAGTTGGGGGTTAGCGGGGGAATCCTACAATGAGCAGTTCTTC,CSASWGLAGESYNEQFF
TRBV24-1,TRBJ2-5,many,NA,TGTGCCACCAGTGCTGCACGCGGGATTGAGACCCAGTACTTC,CATSAARGIETQYF